This T cell receptor beta chain originates from a study of blood T cell repertoires in COVID-19. Study-wide background: Samples came from the United States, Italy and Spain, spanning acute and convalescent COVID-19. T cells, B-cell-depleted T cells, or PBMCs provided the cDNA or gDNA that served as material.

This clone was observed once. Measured with immunoSEQ multiplex PCR; TCRdb has only the in-frame clones, and not every one. The sample gives around 100,000 clones, less than 85% of which show up once; about 24% is in the top ten. V shed 4 bases and J 9 bases; nucleotides not matched to a gene: 4. The CDR3 has 13 amino acids. The germline gives CDR1 LNHDA, CDR2 SQIVND (reference sequence). The chain couples TRBV19 to TRBJ2-4; TRBD1 matches 9 bases. The sequence was collected from a human donor in a cohort sampled during active COVID-19. Specimen: peripheral blood. The CDR3 DNA follows: TGTGCCAGTAGTAATGACAGGGGGACCATTCAGTACTTC. Protein product: CASSNDRGTIQYF.